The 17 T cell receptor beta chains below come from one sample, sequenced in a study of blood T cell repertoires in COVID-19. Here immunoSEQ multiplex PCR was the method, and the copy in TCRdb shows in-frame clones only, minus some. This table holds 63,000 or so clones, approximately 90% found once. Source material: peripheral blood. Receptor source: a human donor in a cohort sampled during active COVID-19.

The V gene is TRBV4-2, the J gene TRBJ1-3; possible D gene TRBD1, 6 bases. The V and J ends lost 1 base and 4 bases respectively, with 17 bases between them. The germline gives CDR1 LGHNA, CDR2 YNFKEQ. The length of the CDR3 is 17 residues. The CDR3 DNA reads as TGTGCCAGCAGCCAAGGGGTTGCGGGGGCCAAAGGAAACACCATATATTTT. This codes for CASSQGVAGAKGNTIYF.

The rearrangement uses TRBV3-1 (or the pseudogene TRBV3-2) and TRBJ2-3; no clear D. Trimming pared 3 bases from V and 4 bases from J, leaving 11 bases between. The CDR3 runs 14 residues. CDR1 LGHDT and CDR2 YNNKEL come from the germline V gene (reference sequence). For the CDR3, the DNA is TGTGCCAGCAGCCAGGCGGTACGGGCAGATACGCAGTATTTT. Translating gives CASSQAVRADTQYF.

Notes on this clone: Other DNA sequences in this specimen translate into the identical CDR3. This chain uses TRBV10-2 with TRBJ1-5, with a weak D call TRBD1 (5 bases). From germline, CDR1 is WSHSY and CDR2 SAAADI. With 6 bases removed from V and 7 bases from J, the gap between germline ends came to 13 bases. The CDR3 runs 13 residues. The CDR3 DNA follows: TGCGCCAGCAGGGCGGGGGGGGGACAGCCCCAGCATTTT. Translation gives CASRAGGGQPQHF.

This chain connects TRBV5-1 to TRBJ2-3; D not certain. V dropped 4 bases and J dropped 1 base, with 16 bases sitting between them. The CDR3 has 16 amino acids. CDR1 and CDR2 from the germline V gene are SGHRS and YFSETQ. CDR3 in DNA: TGCGCCAGCAGCATCCAACCTGATAGCCGCACAGATACGCAGTATTTT. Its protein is CASSIQPDSRTDTQYF.

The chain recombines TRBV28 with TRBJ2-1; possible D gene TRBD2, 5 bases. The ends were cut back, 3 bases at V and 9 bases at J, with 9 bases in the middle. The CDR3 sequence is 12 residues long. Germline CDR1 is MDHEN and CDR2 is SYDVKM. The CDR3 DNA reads TGTGCCAGCAGTTTGAGGGTCGGTGAGCAGTTCTTC. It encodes CASSLRVGEQFF.

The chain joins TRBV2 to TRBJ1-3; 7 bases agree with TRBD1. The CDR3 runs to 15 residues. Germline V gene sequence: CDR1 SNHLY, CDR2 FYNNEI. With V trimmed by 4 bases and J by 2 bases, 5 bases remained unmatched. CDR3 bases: TGTGCCAGCAGTGCACAGGGGAGTACTGGAAACACCATATATTTT. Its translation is CASSAQGSTGNTIYF.

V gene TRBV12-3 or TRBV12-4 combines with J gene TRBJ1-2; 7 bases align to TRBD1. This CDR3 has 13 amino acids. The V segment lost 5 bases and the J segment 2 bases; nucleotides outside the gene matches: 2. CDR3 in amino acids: CASSGGGNYGYTF. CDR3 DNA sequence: TGTGCCAGCAGTGGAGGGGGCAACTATGGCTACACCTTC.

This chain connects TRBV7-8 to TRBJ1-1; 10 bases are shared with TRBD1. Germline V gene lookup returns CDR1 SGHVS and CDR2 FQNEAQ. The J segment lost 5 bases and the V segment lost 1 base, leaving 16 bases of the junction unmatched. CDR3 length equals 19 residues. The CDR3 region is CASSLDRFYFRTGGTEAFF. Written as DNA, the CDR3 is TGTGCCAGCAGCTTAGATCGGTTCTATTTCAGGACAGGGGGGACTGAAGCTTTCTTT.

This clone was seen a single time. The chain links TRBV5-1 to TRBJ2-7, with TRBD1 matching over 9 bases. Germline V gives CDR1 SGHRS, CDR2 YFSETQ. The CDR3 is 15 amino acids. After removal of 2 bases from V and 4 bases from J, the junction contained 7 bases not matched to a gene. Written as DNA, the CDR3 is TGCGCCAGCAGCTTTGGCGGACAGGGGCAATACGAGCAGTACTTC. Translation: CASSFGGQGQYEQYF. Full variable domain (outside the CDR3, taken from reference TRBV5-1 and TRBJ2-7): KAGVTQTPRYLIKTRGQQVTLSCSPISGHRSVSWYQQTPGQGLQFLFEYFSETQRNKGNFPGRFSGRQFSNSRSEMNVSTLELGDSALYLCASSFGGQGQYEQYFGPGTRLTVT.

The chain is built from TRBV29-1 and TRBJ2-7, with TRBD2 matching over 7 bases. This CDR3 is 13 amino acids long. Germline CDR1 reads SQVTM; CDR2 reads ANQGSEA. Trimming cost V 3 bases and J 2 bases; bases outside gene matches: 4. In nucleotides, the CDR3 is TGCAGCGTTGACGCGGGAGACCCCTACGAGCAGTACTTC. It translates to CSVDAGDPYEQYF.

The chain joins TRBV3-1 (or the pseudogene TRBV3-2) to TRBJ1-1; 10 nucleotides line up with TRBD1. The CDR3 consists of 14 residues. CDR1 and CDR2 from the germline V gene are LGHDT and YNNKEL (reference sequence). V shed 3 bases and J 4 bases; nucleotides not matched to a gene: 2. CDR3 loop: CASSQGQGTTEAFF. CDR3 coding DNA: TGTGCCAGCAGCCAGGGACAGGGGACCACTGAAGCTTTCTTT.

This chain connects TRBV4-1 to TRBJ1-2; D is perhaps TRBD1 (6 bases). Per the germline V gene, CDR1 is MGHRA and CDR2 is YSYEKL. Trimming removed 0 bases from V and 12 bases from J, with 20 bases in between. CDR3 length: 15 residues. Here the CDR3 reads CASSQDKKTGYFNTF. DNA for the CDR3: TGCGCCAGCAGCCAAGATAAAAAAACAGGGTATTTCAACACCTTC.

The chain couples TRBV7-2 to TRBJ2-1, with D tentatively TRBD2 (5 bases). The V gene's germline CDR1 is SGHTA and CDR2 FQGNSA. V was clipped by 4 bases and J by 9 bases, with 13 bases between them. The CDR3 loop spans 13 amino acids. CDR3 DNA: TGTGCCAGCAGCTCCTTTGCAAGCGGTGAGCAGTTCTTC. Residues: CASSSFASGEQFF.

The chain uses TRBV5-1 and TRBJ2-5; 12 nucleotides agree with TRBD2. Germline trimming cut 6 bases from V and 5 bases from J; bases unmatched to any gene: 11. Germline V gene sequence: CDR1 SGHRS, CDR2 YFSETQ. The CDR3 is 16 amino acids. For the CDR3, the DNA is TGCGCCAGCATTAAGCTGGGGCTAGCGGGAGGGGAGACCCAGTACTTC. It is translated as CASIKLGLAGGETQYF.

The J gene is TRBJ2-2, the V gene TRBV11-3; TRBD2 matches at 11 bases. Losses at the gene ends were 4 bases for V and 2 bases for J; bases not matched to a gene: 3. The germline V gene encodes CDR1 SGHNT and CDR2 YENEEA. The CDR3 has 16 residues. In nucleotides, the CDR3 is TGTGCCAGCAGCTCCGGGACTAGCGGAAACACCGGGGAGCTGTTTTTT. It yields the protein CASSSGTSGNTGELFF.

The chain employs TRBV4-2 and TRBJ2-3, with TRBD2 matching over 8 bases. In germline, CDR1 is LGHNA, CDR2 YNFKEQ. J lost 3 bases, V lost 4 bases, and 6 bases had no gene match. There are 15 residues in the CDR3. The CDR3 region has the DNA TGTGCCAGCAGCCCCGGGGTAGCGGGAACAGATACGCAGTATTTT. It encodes CASSPGVAGTDTQYF.

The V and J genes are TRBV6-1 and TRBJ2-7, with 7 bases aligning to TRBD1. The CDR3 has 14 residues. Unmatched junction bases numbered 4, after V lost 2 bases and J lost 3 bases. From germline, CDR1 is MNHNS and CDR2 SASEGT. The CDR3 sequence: CASSELGGDYEQYF. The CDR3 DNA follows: TGTGCCAGCAGTGAACTAGGGGGCGACTACGAGCAGTACTTC.